The 26 T cell receptor beta chains below were found in one sample sequenced in a study of identical twins. TCRdb itself ran the 5' RACE reads through MiXCR, one entry per CDR3 protein. This sample has 350,000 to 400,000 distinct CDR3 sequences, with 7% to 9.5% found just once. The sample consisted of naive T cells sorted from blood. These receptors were taken from a woman aged 45-59 years in good health.

V gene TRBV18 combines with J gene TRBJ2-3; no definite D call. Deletions cut 6 bases from V and 1 base from J, with 14 bases between. This CDR3 comprises 15 residues. The germline V gene has CDR1 KGHSH and CDR2 LQKENI. The CDR3 DNA sequence: TGTGCCAGCTCTATTTCATCGACTGGCACAGATACGCAGTATTTT. Its translation: CASSISSTGTDTQYF.

The chain recombines TRBV29-1 with TRBJ2-3; TRBD1 agrees at 8 bases. V lost 7 bases to trimming and J lost 0 bases; unmatched junction nucleotides: 12. The CDR3 covers 16 residues. CDR1 SQVTM and CDR2 ANQGSEA come from the germline V gene. The CDR3 DNA reads TGCAGCGCCCTACTGACAGGGGTAACTAGCACAGATACGCAGTATTTT. Residues: CSALLTGVTSTDTQYF.

About this clonotype: A much larger clone lies a single base off, so this may be a read error. V gene TRBV5-1 combines with J gene TRBJ2-7, with TRBD2 matching over 9 bases. Germline V CDR1 and CDR2: SGHRS, YFSETQ. Germline trimming cut 5 bases from V and 3 bases from J; bases unmatched to any gene: 6. The CDR3 covers 14 residues. The CDR3 sequence: CASRVIAGDYEQYF. The CDR3, as DNA: TGCGCCAGCAGGGTAATAGCGGGAGACTACGAGCAGTACTTC.

In the case of this clonotype: A junction end diverges from the germline sequence, so it may reflect a read error. The chain is built from TRBV5-6 and TRBJ1-2; D is unresolved. The CDR3 spans 13 residues. Germline V CDR1 and CDR2: SGHDT, YYEEEE. The chain's CDR3 is CASVLAGRQLPLF. In nucleotides, the CDR3 is TGTGCCAGCGTCCTAGCCGGCCGCCAACTTCCCCTATTC. Filled out from reference TRBV5-6 and TRBJ1-2, the complete variable domain reads DAGVTQSPTHLIKTRGQQVTLRCSPKSGHDTVSWYQQALGQGPQFIFQYYEEEERQRGNFPDRFSGHQFPNYSSELNVNALLLGDSALYLCASVLAGRQLPLFGSGTRLTVV.

This clonotype was found many times. This chain links TRBV7-3 with TRBJ2-3, with D unresolved. The V and J ends lost 2 bases and 5 bases respectively, with 14 bases between them. The length of the CDR3 is 15 residues. Germline CDR1 SGHTA, CDR2 FQGTGA. CDR3 region: CASSLSHSVGDTQYF. In DNA, the CDR3 is TGTGCCAGCAGCTTATCCCATTCGGTGGGAGATACGCAGTATTTT.

This clonotype was seen a few times. This sequence joins TRBV10-3 and TRBJ2-5; tentative D call: TRBD2 (5 bases). The CDR3 sequence is 13 residues long. Trimming stripped 4 bases from V and 2 bases from J, with 8 bases between. In germline, CDR1 is ENHRY, CDR2 SYGVKD. The CDR3 loop reads CAISAERQETQYF. CDR3 coding DNA: TGTGCCATCAGTGCTGAGCGGCAAGAGACCCAGTACTTC.

CDR3 nucleotides: TGTGCCAGCAGCTCGGGACTCCTTGAGGGCTACACCTTC. It specifies CASSSGLLEGYTF. V gene TRBV7-9 combines with J gene TRBJ1-2, with D perhaps matching TRBD1 (5 bases). Trimming stripped 4 bases from V and 8 bases from J, with 14 bases between. Germline CDR1 SEHNR, CDR2 FQNEAQ (reference sequence). The CDR3 is 13 residues long. Drawing the rest from reference TRBV7-9 and TRBJ1-2, the complete variable domain is DTGVSQNPRHKITKRGQNVTFRCDPISEHNRLYWYRQTLGQGPEFLTYFQNEAQLEKSRLLSDRFSAERPKGSFSTLEIQRTEQGDSAMYLCASSSGLLEGYTFGSGTRLTVV.

This clonotype was seen many times. The gene calls are TRBV24-1 and TRBJ2-1, with 12 bases matching TRBD2. This CDR3 has 17 amino acids. Per germline, CDR1 KGHDR and CDR2 SFDVKD. V lost 3 bases and J lost 2; bases outside the gene matches: 4. DNA for the CDR3: TGTGCCACCAGTGATCCAACTAGCGGGAGGACCTACAATGAGCAGTTCTTC. This gives the protein CATSDPTSGRTYNEQFF.

There are many counts of this clonotype. V and J are TRBV7-9 and TRBJ2-1; tentatively, D is TRBD2 (5 bases). Germline lookup yields CDR1 SEHNR and CDR2 FQNEAQ (reference sequence). The CDR3 has 16 amino acids. The V end lost 7 bases, the J end lost 0 bases, and 16 bases lay between the germline ends. CDR3 nucleotide sequence: TGTGCCAGCACCCCACTTACGGGGAGCTCCTACAATGAGCAGTTCTTC. It encodes CASTPLTGSSYNEQFF.

Ten or more counts support this clonotype. The V call is TRBV12-3 or TRBV12-4, the J call TRBJ2-1, with 9 bases aligning to TRBD2. Germline trimming cut 4 bases from V and 0 bases from J; bases unmatched to any gene: 4. This CDR3 spans 16 amino acids. CDR3 amino acids: CASSSLAGSSYNEQFF. CDR3 bases: TGTGCCAGCAGTTCTCTAGCGGGGAGCTCCTACAATGAGCAGTTCTTC.

The chain joins TRBV7-8 to TRBJ2-5; 8 positions match TRBD2. Germline V gene sequence: CDR1 SGHVS, CDR2 FQNEAQ. With 1 base clipped from V and 5 bases from J, the junction kept 6 bases outside the gene matches. This CDR3 region has 15 residues. The CDR3 DNA reads as TGTGCCAGCAGCTTAGAGCCTAGCGGGTGGGAGACCCAGTACTTC. Translation: CASSLEPSGWETQYF.

The sample holds a few counts of this clonotype. The J gene is TRBJ1-1, the V gene TRBV12-3 or TRBV12-4; D is possibly TRBD1 (6 bases). Trimming pared 7 bases from V and 2 bases from J, leaving 14 bases between. CDR3 length equals 14 residues. The CDR3 reads CASKVRGFNTEAFF. CDR3 DNA sequence: TGTGCCAGCAAGGTTAGGGGGTTTAACACTGAAGCTTTCTTT.

The rearrangement links TRBV11-2 to TRBJ2-3, with 12 bases fitting TRBD2. The CDR3 is 17 amino acids. From germline, CDR1 is SGHAT and CDR2 FQNNGV. Trimming took 5 bases from V and 3 from J; bases not matched to a gene: 9. The CDR3 spells CASSDTLAGGPTDTQYF. CDR3 nucleotides: TGTGCCAGCAGCGACACCCTAGCGGGAGGGCCTACAGATACGCAGTATTTT.

The chain employs TRBV29-1 and TRBJ2-7; D is perhaps TRBD1 (6 bases). The V end lost 0 bases, the J end lost 0 bases, and 12 bases lay between the germline ends. Germline V gene lookup returns CDR1 SQVTM and CDR2 ANQGSEA. The CDR3 has 15 amino acids. The CDR3 DNA follows: TGCAGCGTTGAAGACAGAATGGACAGCTCCTACGAGCAGTACTTC. Encoded protein: CSVEDRMDSSYEQYF.

This clonotype has only a few counts. The chain joins TRBV27 to TRBJ2-3; TRBD1 matches at 7 bases. Trimming at V came to 7 bases and at J to 1 base, leaving 8 bases not matched to a gene. This CDR3 has 15 amino acids. Germline assignment: CDR1 MNHEY and CDR2 SMNVEV (reference sequence). The chain's CDR3 is CASTPRDSGTDTQYF. CDR3 nucleotides: TGTGCCAGCACCCCACGGGACAGCGGCACAGATACGCAGTATTTT.

This clonotype has at least ten counts. This sequence joins TRBV12-3 or TRBV12-4 and TRBJ2-5, with 14 nucleotides matching TRBD2. The CDR3 spans 17 residues. Germline trimming cut 5 bases from V and 7 bases from J; bases unmatched to any gene: 12. The CDR3 spells CASSPLGTSGRFGTQYF. As DNA, the CDR3 is TGTGCCAGCAGTCCCCTGGGGACTAGCGGGAGATTTGGGACCCAGTACTTC.

The sample holds a few counts of this clonotype. The gene calls are TRBV14 and TRBJ1-6; D is undetermined. This CDR3 has 14 amino acids. V lost 1 base and J lost 7, with 8 bases in between. Germline V gives CDR1 SGHDN, CDR2 FVKESK. The chain's CDR3 is CASSQVAGNSPLHF. The CDR3 DNA reads as TGTGCCAGCAGCCAAGTGGCCGGGAATTCACCCCTCCACTTT. Together with reference TRBV14 and TRBJ1-6, the CDR3 gives the full variable domain: EAGVTQFPSHSVIEKGQTVTLRCDPISGHDNLYWYRRVMGKEIKFLLHFVKESKQDESGMPNNRFLAERTGGTYSTLKVQPAELEDSGVYFCASSQVAGNSPLHFGNGTRLTVT.

This clonotype was counted a few times. The V call is TRBV5-1, the J call TRBJ2-7; 9 bases fit TRBD2. The CDR3 length is 16 residues. With 2 bases clipped from V and 2 bases from J, the junction kept 8 bases outside the gene matches. Germline V gene data show CDR1 as SGHRS and CDR2 as YFSETQ. CDR3 loop: CASSLLPSGTAYEQYF. In nucleotides, the CDR3 is TGCGCCAGCAGCTTACTCCCTAGCGGGACGGCCTACGAGCAGTACTTC.

This clonotype appeared many times. The rearrangement uses TRBV12-3 or TRBV12-4 and TRBJ2-1; D call uncertain. Deletions cut 8 bases from V and 9 bases from J, with 11 bases between. The CDR3 is 11 residues long. CDR3 nucleotides: TGTGCCAGCGCGGTTGTTAGTGAGCAGTTCTTC. It codes for CASAVVSEQFF.

In its sample, this clonotype was seen a few times. This chain connects TRBV4-1 to TRBJ1-5; no clear D gene. This CDR3 spans 14 amino acids. Per germline, CDR1 MGHRA and CDR2 YSYEKL. The V and J ends lost 0 bases and 12 bases respectively, with 15 bases between them. CDR3 region: CASSQDAGVILQHF. CDR3 bases: TGCGCCAGCAGCCAAGATGCAGGCGTCATTCTCCAGCATTTT.

This clonotype was seen ten or more times. CDR3 sequence: CASSSDRGAPGTDTQYF. The CDR3 bases are TGTGCCAGCAGCTCCGACAGGGGCGCCCCGGGCACAGATACGCAGTATTTT. The rearrangement uses TRBV7-8 and TRBJ2-3, with 8 positions matching TRBD1. With V trimmed by 4 bases and J by 1 base, 10 bases remained unmatched. Germline V gene lookup returns CDR1 SGHVS and CDR2 FQNEAQ. This CDR3 is 17 amino acids long.

The genes are TRBV6-6 and TRBJ1-5; 8 nucleotides align to TRBD1. The germline CDR1 and CDR2 sequences are MNHNY and SVGAGI (reference sequence). This CDR3 has 14 amino acids. V gave up 4 bases and J gave up 7 bases; unmatched junction bases: 6. CDR3 sequence reads: CASSFSGGGQPQHF. The CDR3 region has the DNA TGTGCCAGCAGTTTCTCAGGGGGCGGACAGCCCCAGCATTTT.

CDR3 protein: CASSFVGGQSETQYF. CDR3 coding DNA: TGTGCCAGCAGCTTTGTAGGGGGGCAGAGTGAGACCCAGTACTTC. The chain employs TRBV7-2 and TRBJ2-5, with D perhaps matching TRBD1 or TRBD2 (6 bases each). V lost 3 bases and J lost 5, with 16 bases in between. CDR1 and CDR2 from the germline V gene are SGHTA and FQGNSA. The CDR3 sequence is 15 residues long. Drawing the rest from reference TRBV7-2 and TRBJ2-5, the complete variable domain is GAGVSQSPSNKVTEKGKDVELRCDPISGHTALYWYRQSLGQGLEFLIYFQGNSAPDKSGLPSDRFSAERTGGSVSTLTIQRTQQEDSAVYLCASSFVGGQSETQYFGPGTRLLVL.

This clonotype was counted many times. The rearrangement joins TRBV25-1 to TRBJ2-7; 12 nucleotides align to TRBD2. Germline V gene lookup returns CDR1 MGHDK and CDR2 SYGVNS. Unmatched junction bases numbered 8, after V lost 4 bases and J lost 4 bases. The CDR3 loop spans 16 amino acids. CDR3 coding DNA: TGTGCCAGCAGTGGGGAGTCTAGCGGGAGGGGGTACGAGCAGTACTTC. Amino acids: CASSGESSGRGYEQYF.

The chain has TRBV20-1 and TRBJ2-1; 11 positions match TRBD2. V was clipped by 4 bases and J by 2 bases; unmatched bases: 10. Germline V gene lookup returns CDR1 DFQATT and CDR2 SNEGSKA (reference sequence). The CDR3 has 17 residues. The CDR3 region is CSATPGLAAKTYNEQFF. The CDR3, as DNA: TGCAGTGCTACCCCGGGACTAGCGGCAAAAACCTACAATGAGCAGTTCTTC.

At least ten counts were recorded for this clonotype. This sequence joins TRBV29-1 and TRBJ2-3; D gene uncertain. The CDR3 contains 12 residues. Per the germline V gene, CDR1 is SQVTM and CDR2 is ANQGSEA. Between the trimmed V and J ends, which lost 4 bases and 0 bases, there was a span of 5 bases. CDR3 bases: TGCAGCGTTGGAAAAAGCACAGATACGCAGTATTTT. Its protein product is CSVGKSTDTQYF.